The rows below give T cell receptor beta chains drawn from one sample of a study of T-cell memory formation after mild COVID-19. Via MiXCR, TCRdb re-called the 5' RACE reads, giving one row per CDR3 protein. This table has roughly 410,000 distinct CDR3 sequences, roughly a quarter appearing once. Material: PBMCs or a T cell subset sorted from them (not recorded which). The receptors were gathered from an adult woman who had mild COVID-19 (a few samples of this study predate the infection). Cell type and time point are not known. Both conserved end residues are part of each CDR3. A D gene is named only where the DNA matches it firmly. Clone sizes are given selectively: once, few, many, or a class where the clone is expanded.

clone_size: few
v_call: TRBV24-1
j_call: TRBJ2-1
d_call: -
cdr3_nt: TGTGCCACCAGTGATTTGCAATTTAGTGAGCAGTTCTTC
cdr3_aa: CATSDLQFSEQFF

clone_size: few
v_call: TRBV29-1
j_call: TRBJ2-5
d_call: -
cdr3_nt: TGCAGCGTTGAAACCGTTGGGGAGACCCAGTACTTC
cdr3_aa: CSVETVGETQYF

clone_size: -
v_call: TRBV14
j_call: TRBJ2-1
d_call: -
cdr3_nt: TGTGCCAGCAGCCAAGATAAGGGGATTGAGCAGTTCTTC
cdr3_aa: CASSQDKGIEQFF

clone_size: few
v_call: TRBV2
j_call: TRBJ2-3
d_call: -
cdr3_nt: TGTGCCAGCAGCCCGGGCCTGGGGCTACCCCTGGAGTATTTT
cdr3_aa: CASSPGLGLPLEYF

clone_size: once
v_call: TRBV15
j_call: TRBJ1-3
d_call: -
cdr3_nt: TGTGCCACCAGCAGGCAGGGAATCTCTGGAAACACCATATATTTT
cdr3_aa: CATSRQGISGNTIYF

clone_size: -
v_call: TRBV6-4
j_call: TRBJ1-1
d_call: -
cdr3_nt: TGTGCCAGCAGTGACGGAGTCACTGAAGCTTTCTTT
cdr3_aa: CASSDGVTEAFF

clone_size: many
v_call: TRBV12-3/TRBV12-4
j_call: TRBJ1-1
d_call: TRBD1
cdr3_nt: TGTGCCAGCAGTTTAGGACAGGGAGGGCCCACTGAAGCTTTCTTT
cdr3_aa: CASSLGQGGPTEAFF

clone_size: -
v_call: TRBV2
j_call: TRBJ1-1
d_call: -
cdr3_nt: TGTGCCAGCAGACCGGGAGGCGTCACTGAAGCTTTCTTT
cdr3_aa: CASRPGGVTEAFF

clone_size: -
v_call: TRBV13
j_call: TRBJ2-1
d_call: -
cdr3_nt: TGTGCCAGCAGCCATGCCTTAGGTTCTGGCTTTTACAATGAGCAGTTCTTC
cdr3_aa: CASSHALGSGFYNEQFF

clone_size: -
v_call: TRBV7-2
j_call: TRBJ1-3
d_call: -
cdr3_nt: TGTGCCAGCAGCTTCCAGGGTGGAAACACCATATATTTT
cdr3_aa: CASSFQGGNTIYF

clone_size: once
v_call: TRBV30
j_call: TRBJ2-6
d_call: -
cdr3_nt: TGTGCCCTAGACAGGATGGAGCTCGGGGCCAACGTCCTGACTTTC
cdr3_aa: CALDRMELGANVLTF

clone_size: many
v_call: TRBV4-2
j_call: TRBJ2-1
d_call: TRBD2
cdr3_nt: TGTGCCAGCAGCCAGGGACTAGCGGGAGTCTATGAGCAGTTCTTC
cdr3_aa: CASSQGLAGVYEQFF

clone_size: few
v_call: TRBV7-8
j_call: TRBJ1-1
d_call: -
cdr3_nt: TGTGCCAGCAGCCTTACGGGGGCTGCCACTGAAGCTTTCTTT
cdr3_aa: CASSLTGAATEAFF

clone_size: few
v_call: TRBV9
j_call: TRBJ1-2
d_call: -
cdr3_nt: TGTGCCAGCAGCGTCGCGGGGGCGGCCTATGGCTACACCTTC
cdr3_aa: CASSVAGAAYGYTF

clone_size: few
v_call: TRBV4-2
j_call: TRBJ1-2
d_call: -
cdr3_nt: TGTGCCAGCAGCCAAGAAGAAAATTTGGTATATGGCTACACCTTC
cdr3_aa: CASSQEENLVYGYTF

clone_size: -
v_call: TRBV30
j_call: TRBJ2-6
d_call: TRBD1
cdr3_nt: TGTGCCTGGAGTCAGGGGGCTAACTCTGGGGCCAACGTCCTGACTTTC
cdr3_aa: CAWSQGANSGANVLTF

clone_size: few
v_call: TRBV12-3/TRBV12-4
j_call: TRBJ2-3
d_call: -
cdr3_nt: TGTGCCAGCAGTTTCCCTACTGGAGGGGAGGTAGGAGATACGCAGTATTTT
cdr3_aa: CASSFPTGGEVGDTQYF

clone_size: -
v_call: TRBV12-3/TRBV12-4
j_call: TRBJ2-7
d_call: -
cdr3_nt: TGTGCCAGCAGTTTCCGGACGGACAGCTCCTACGAGCAGTACTTC
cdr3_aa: CASSFRTDSSYEQYF

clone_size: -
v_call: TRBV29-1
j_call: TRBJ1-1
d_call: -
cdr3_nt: TGCAGCGTTGAAGATGACGTGGGCCCCACTGAAGCTTTCTTT
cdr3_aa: CSVEDDVGPTEAFF

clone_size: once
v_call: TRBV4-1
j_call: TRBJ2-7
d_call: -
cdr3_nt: TGCGCCAGCAGCCAAGGTGGACGCGGGGTTCAGAGCGAGCAGTACTTC
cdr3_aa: CASSQGGRGVQSEQYF

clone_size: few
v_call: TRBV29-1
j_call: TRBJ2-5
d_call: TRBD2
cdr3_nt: TGCAGCGTTGGACAGGCCGGGGGGGGGACCCAGTACTTC
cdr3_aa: CSVGQAGGGTQYF

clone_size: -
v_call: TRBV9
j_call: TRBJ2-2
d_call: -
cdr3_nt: TGTGCCAGCTACCCGCTGGCCACAAACGAAGCGAACACCGGGGAGCTGTTTTTT
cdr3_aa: CASYPLATNEANTGELFF

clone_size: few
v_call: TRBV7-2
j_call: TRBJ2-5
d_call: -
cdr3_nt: TGTGCCAGCAGCTTAGGGGCTCGAGGGGAGACCCAGTACTTC
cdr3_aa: CASSLGARGETQYF

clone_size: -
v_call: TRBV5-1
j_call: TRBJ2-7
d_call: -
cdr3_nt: TGCGCCAGCAGCTTGGACAGGTGGGAATATGAGAACGAGCAGTACTTC
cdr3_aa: CASSLDRWEYENEQYF

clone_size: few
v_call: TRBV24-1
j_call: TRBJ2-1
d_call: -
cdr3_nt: TGTGCCACCAGTGAAACCGGGACCTACAATGAGCAGTTCTTC
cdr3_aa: CATSETGTYNEQFF

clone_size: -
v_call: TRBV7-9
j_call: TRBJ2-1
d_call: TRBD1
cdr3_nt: TGTGCCAGCAGCCAAAGGGGGCTTACAGCCTACAATGAGCAGTTCTTC
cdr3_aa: CASSQRGLTAYNEQFF

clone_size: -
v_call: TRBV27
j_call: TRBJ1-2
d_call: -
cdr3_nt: TGTGCCAGCAGTTTATTCGCAGACTATGGCTACACCTTC
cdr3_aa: CASSLFADYGYTF

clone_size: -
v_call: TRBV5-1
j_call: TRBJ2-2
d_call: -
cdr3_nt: TGCGCCAGCAAGGTATCCGGGGGAGTCGGCGGGGAGCTGTTTTTT
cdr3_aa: CASKVSGGVGGELFF

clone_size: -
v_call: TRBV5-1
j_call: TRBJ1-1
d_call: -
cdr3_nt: TGCGCCAGCAGCTTGGATTTAGCAGGTGAAGCTTTCTTT
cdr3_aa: CASSLDLAGEAFF

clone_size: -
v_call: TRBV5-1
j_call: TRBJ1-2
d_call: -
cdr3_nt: TGCGCCAGCAGCCCTAGACAGTACTATGGCTACACCTTC
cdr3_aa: CASSPRQYYGYTF

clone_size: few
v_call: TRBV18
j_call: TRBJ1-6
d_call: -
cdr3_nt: TGTGCCAGCTCTCCGGGGCACTCCTATAATTCACCCCTCCACTTT
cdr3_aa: CASSPGHSYNSPLHF

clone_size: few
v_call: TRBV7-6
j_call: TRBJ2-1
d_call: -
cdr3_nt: TGTGCCAGCAGCTTAGAATGGGCCGTCAATGAGCAGTTCTTC
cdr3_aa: CASSLEWAVNEQFF

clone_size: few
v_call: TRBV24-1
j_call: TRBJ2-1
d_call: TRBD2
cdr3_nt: TGTGCCACCAGTGACACTAGCGGGAGGTACAATGAGCAGTTCTTC
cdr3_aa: CATSDTSGRYNEQFF

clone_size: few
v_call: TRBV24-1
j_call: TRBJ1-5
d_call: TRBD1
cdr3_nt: TGTGCCACCAGTGATCGGACAGGGCGGGATCAGCCCCAGCATTTT
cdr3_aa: CATSDRTGRDQPQHF

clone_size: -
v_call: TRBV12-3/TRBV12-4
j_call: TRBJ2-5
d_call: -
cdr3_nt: TGTGCCAGCAGTTCCCCGGGACATCTAAGGACCCAGTACTTC
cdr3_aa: CASSSPGHLRTQYF

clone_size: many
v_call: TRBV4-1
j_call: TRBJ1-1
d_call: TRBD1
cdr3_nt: TGCGCCAGCAGCCACCCCCCCCGAGGGGGCGAGGACACTGAAGCTTTCTTT
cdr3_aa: CASSHPPRGGEDTEAFF

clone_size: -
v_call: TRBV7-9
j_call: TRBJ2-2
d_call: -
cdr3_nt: TGTGCCAGCAGCTTTCGTCGAGACCCGAACACCGGGGAGCTGTTTTTT
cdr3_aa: CASSFRRDPNTGELFF

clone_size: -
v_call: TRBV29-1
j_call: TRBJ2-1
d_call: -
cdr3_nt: TGCAGCGTTGAGAATACCTCCCAGCAGTTCTTC
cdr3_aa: CSVENTSQQFF

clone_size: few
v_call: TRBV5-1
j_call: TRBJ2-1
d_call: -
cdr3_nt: TGCGCCAGCAGCTTGAGGAGGGACAATGAGCAGTTCTTC
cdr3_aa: CASSLRRDNEQFF

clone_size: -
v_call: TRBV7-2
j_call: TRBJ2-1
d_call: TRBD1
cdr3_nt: TGTGCCAGCAGCTTAACCGGCAGGGGGCTGGATGAGCAGTTCTTC
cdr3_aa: CASSLTGRGLDEQFF

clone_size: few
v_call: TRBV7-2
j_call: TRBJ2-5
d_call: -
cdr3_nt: TGTGCCAGCAGCCGCTGGGGGGAGGAGACCCAGTACTTC
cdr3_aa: CASSRWGEETQYF

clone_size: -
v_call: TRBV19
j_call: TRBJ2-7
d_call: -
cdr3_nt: TGTGCCAGTATTGGAGTGGGAGCAGGGGTCGACGAGCAGTACTTC
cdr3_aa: CASIGVGAGVDEQYF

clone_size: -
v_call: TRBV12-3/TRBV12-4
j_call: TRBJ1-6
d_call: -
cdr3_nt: TGTGCCAGCAGTTTCCTAGAGGATTCACCCCTCCACTTT
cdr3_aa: CASSFLEDSPLHF

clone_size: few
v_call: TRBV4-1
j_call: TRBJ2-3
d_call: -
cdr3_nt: TGCGCCAGCAGCCAATTGCCGGGCGGCGATACGCAGTATTTT
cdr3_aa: CASSQLPGGDTQYF

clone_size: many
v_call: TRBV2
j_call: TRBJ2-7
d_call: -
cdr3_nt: TGTGCCAGCAGTGGAGGGGGACCCTACGAGCAGTACTTC
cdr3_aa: CASSGGGPYEQYF

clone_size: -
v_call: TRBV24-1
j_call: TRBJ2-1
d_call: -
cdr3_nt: TGTGCCACCAGTGATACCGGGTCTTACAATGAGCAGTTCTTC
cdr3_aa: CATSDTGSYNEQFF

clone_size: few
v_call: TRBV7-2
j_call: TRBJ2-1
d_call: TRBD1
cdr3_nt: TGTGCCAGCAGCTTAGCGGGACAGCTGATGGGCAATGAGCAGTTCTTC
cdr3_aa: CASSLAGQLMGNEQFF